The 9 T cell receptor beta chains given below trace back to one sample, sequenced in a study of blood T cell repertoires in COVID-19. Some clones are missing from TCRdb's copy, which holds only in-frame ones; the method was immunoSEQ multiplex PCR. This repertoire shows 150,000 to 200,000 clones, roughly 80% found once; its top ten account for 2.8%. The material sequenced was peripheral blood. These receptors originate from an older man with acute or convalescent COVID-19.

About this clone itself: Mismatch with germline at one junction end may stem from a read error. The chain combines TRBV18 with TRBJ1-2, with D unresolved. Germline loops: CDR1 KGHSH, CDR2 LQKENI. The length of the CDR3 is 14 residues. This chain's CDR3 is CASSPPARDRSVAF. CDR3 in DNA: TGTGCCAGCTCACCGCCGGCCCGGGATAGGAGTGTTGCCTTC.

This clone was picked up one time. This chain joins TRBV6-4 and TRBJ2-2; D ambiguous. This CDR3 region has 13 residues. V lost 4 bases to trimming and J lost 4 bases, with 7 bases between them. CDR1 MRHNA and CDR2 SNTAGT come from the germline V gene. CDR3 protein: CASSVRPTGELFF. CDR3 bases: TGTGCCAGCAGTGTGCGGCCCACCGGGGAGCTGTTTTTT.

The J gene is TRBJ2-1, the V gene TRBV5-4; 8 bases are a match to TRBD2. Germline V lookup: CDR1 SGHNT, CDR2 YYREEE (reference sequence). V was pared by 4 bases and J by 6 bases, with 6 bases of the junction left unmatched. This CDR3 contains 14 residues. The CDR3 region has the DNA TGTGCCAGCAGCCCCTGGACTAGCAGCAATGAGCAGTTCTTC. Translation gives CASSPWTSSNEQFF.

CDR3 sequence: CASSLVGQGYEQYF. The CDR3 region has the DNA TGCGCCAGCAGCTTGGTTGGACAGGGGTACGAGCAGTACTTC. The chain couples TRBV5-1 to TRBJ2-7, with TRBD1 matching over 9 bases. This CDR3 has 14 residues. The V segment lost 0 bases and the J segment 4 bases; nucleotides outside the gene matches: 2. Germline CDR1 reads SGHRS; CDR2 reads YFSETQ.

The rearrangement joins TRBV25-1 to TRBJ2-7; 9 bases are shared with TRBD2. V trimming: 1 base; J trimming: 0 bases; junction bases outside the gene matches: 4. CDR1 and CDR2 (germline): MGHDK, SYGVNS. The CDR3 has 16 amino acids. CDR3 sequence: CASSESKRGASYEQYF. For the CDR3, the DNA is TGTGCCAGCAGTGAATCTAAGCGGGGGGCCTCCTACGAGCAGTACTTC.

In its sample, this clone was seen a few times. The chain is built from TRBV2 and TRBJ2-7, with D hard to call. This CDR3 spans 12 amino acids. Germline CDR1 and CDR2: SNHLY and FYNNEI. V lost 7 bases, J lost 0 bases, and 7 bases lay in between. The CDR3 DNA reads TGTGCCAGCAATGGCAACTCCTACGAGCAGTACTTC. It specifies CASNGNSYEQYF.

CDR3 DNA sequence: TGTGCCACCGGCCGGGCGTTGCTAGCGGGAGGGAACACAGATACGCAGTATTTT. This sequence encodes CATGRALLAGGNTDTQYF. The J gene is TRBJ2-3, the V gene TRBV15, with TRBD2 matching over 12 bases. Germline-derived CDR1 and CDR2 are LNHNV and YYDKDF (reference sequence). The V and J ends lost 8 bases and 2 bases, in that order; junction bases with no gene match: 14. The CDR3 runs to 18 residues.

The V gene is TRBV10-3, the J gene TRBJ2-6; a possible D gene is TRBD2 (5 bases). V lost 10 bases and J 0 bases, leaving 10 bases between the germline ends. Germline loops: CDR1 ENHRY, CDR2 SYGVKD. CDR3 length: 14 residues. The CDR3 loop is CATLGVSGANVLTF. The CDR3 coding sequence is TGTGCCACCCTGGGAGTCTCTGGGGCCAACGTCCTGACTTTC.

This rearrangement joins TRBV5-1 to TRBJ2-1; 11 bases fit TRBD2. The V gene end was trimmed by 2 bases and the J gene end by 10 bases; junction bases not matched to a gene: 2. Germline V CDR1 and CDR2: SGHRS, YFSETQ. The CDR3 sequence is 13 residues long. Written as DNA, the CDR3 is TGCGCCAGCAGCTTCATAGCGGGGGGGGAGCAGTTCTTC. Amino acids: CASSFIAGGEQFF. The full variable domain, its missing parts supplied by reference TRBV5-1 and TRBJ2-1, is KAGVTQTPRYLIKTRGQQVTLSCSPISGHRSVSWYQQTPGQGLQFLFEYFSETQRNKGNFPGRFSGRQFSNSRSEMNVSTLELGDSALYLCASSFIAGGEQFFGPGTRLTVL.